The next 28 T cell receptor beta chains were all read from a single sample in a study of Tregs in tolerant kidney transplant recipients. Mixed chimerism was transient after nonmyeloablative marrow transplants from related graft donors. Data came from immunoSEQ multiplex PCR; TCRdb stores just in-frame clones and leaves some out. Here the sample table reports 25,000 to 40,000 clones. The sequencing used CD4+ T cells from blood (PBMCs), collected 24 months after the transplant. Receptors were obtained from a human patient who received a combined kidney and bone marrow transplant. Some of the T cells might come from the graft donor.

With respect to this clone: The CDR3 end lies 3 residues beyond the end of the read and is filled in from the germline J gene. This chain connects TRBV18 to TRBJ2-2; TRBD1 might be the D (5 bases). The CDR3 runs 13 residues. The germline V gene has CDR1 KGHSH and CDR2 LQKENI. Trimming took off 0 bases at V and 7 bases at J, with 6 bases between the two ends. The CDR3 bases that were read are TGTGCCAGCTCACCACCGGACAACGGGGAG. It yields the protein CASSPPDNGE. The complete CDR3 protein is CASSPPDNGELFF.

A remark on this clone: The read gets to within 3 residues of the CDR3 end, and the germline J gene fills in the rest. The chain links TRBV12-5 to TRBJ1-5, with a weak D call TRBD1 (6 bases). Trimming removed 5 bases from V and 3 bases from J, with 20 bases in between. Germline V CDR1 and CDR2: LGHNT, FRNRAP. This CDR3 has 17 amino acids. The CDR3: CASGQGPEPSPNQPQHF. The covered CDR3 bases are TGTGCTAGTGGTCAGGGGCCCGAACCCTCCCCCAATCAGCCC.

A word on this clone: The read ends 3 residues before the CDR3 terminus; that terminus is restored from the germline J gene. The chain uses TRBV19 and TRBJ2-2; 7 nucleotides align to TRBD1. With 7 bases clipped from V and 0 bases from J, the junction kept 5 bases outside the gene matches. CDR1 LNHDA and CDR2 SQIVND come from the germline V gene (reference sequence). CDR3 length equals 15 residues. This chain's CDR3 is CASTAGTANTGELFF. The CDR3 bases that were read are TGTGCCAGTACCGCCGGGACAGCGAACACCGGGGAG. The variable domain in full, completed from reference TRBV19 and TRBJ2-2, reads DGGITQSPKYLFRKEGQNVTLSCEQNLNHDAMYWYRQDPGQGLRLIYYSQIVNDFQKGDIAEGYSVSREKKESFPLTVTSAQKNPTAFYLCASTAGTANTGELFFGEGSRLTVL.

With respect to this clone: The read falls 3 residues short of the CDR3 end, and the missing part is taken from the germline J gene. This rearrangement joins TRBV20-1 to TRBJ2-7; TRBD1 is a possible D gene (6 bases). This CDR3 is 14 amino acids long. Germline V gene data show CDR1 as DFQATT and CDR2 as SNEGSKA (reference sequence). The ends were cut back, 2 bases at V and 3 bases at J, with 14 bases in the middle. CDR3 bases read: TGCAGTGCTAGATGGGGGACACCTCTCTACGAG. Translation gives CSARWGTPLYE. The entire CDR3 protein reads CSARWGTPLYEQYF.

About this clone: The read gets to within 3 residues of the CDR3 end, and the germline J gene fills in the rest. The J gene is TRBJ1-6, the V gene TRBV5-1; 12 bases agree with TRBD1. The CDR3 has 17 residues. V was clipped by 0 bases and J by 7 bases; unmatched bases: 5. Germline V CDR1 and CDR2: SGHRS, YFSETQ. CDR3 loop: CASSLEGQGARNSPLHF. CDR3 DNA (partial): TGCGCCAGCAGCTTGGAGGGACAGGGGGCGCGGAATTCACCC.

About this clone: The CDR3 goes on 3 residues after the read ends, and that part is filled in from the germline J gene. The chain has TRBV7-3 and TRBJ2-2, with 7 bases fitting TRBD1. Unmatched junction bases numbered 4, after V lost 2 bases and J lost 4 bases. The CDR3 runs to 15 residues. Germline V gene sequence: CDR1 SGHTA, CDR2 FQGTGA. The chain's CDR3 is CASSLFPGGTGELFF. The DNA read from the CDR3 is TGTGCCAGCAGCTTATTTCCAGGGGGCACCGGGGAG.

Points on this clone: The CDR3 goes on 3 residues after the read ends, and that part is filled in from the germline J gene. The rearrangement links TRBV12-5 to TRBJ1-1; 10 bases line up with TRBD1. The germline CDR1 and CDR2 sequences are LGHNT and FRNRAP. V shed 6 bases, J shed 3 bases, and the junction held 4 bases outside the gene matches. The CDR3 extends over 14 amino acids. CDR3 bases read: TGTGCTAGTGGCTTCGGACAGGGGGACACTGAA. The encoded protein is CASGFGQGDTE. The full CDR3 protein is CASGFGQGDTEAFF.

This chain's CDR3 is CASSQGDFYSNQPQHF. The CDR3 bases that were read are TGCGCCAGCAGCCAGGGGGACTTCTATAGCAATCAGCCC. V usage is TRBV4-1 and J usage is TRBJ1-5; D is perhaps TRBD1 (5 bases). The read comes to an end 3 residues before the CDR3 does, leaving the germline J gene to fill in the end. Germline lookup yields CDR1 MGHRA and CDR2 YSYEKL. This CDR3 region has 16 residues. Trimming pared 3 bases from V and 0 bases from J, leaving 12 bases between.

With respect to this clone: The sequence runs out 3 residues before the end of the CDR3; the remainder is reconstructed from the germline J gene. The chain is built from TRBV5-1 and TRBJ2-7; 7 bases align to TRBD1. The CDR3 is 16 residues long. Per the germline V gene, CDR1 is SGHRS and CDR2 is YFSETQ. V lost 4 bases to trimming and J lost 2 bases; unmatched junction nucleotides: 12. CDR3: CASSLYWDSLTYEQYF. The DNA read from the CDR3 is TGCGCCAGCAGCCTCTACTGGGACAGCCTGACCTACGAG.

Its frequency marks this clone as medium-sized (0.01 to 0.1%). The read terminates 3 residues before the CDR3 end, so the remaining end is supplied by the germline J gene. V gene TRBV20-1 combines with J gene TRBJ2-7, with TRBD2 matching over 7 bases. Germline CDR1 and CDR2: DFQATT and SNEGSKA (reference sequence). This CDR3 region has 13 residues. Unmatched junction bases numbered 6, after V lost 3 bases and J lost 4 bases. The CDR3: CSASATSRYEQYF. The DNA read from the CDR3 is TGCAGTGCTAGCGCGACTAGCAGGTACGAG.

With respect to this clone: The sequence runs out 3 residues before the end of the CDR3; the remainder is reconstructed from the germline J gene. The chain recombines TRBV19 with TRBJ1-5; D possibly corresponds to TRBD1 (5 bases). This CDR3 is built from 15 residues. The germline V gene has CDR1 LNHDA and CDR2 SQIVND (reference sequence). V was cut by 3 bases and J by 3 bases, with 12 bases left in between. CDR3 residues: CASSIVSGNNQPQHF. The covered CDR3 bases are TGTGCCAGTAGTATTGTGTCAGGGAACAATCAGCCC.

On this clone itself: Read coverage stops 3 residues before the CDR3 terminus; the germline J gene supplies the remainder. The chain combines TRBV10-2 with TRBJ2-7, with 8 positions matching TRBD1. From germline, CDR1 is WSHSY and CDR2 SAAADI. After removal of 7 bases from V and 5 bases from J, the junction contained 4 bases not matched to a gene. The CDR3 has 12 residues. The CDR3 sequence: CASMIQGDEQYF. The CDR3 DNA, read in part, is TGCGCCAGCATGATACAGGGGGACGAG.

Regarding this clone: The CDR3 goes on 3 residues after the read ends, and that part is filled in from the germline J gene. This sequence joins TRBV20-1 and TRBJ1-1; D ambiguous. The CDR3 is 11 residues long. Deletions cut 6 bases from V and 1 base from J, with 6 bases between. Germline CDR1 is DFQATT and CDR2 is SNEGSKA (reference sequence). The sequenced CDR3 bases are TGCAGTGCCCTAAAGAACACTGAA. Amino acid sequence: CSALKNTE. The whole CDR3 protein reads CSALKNTEAFF.

A note on this clone: The DNA ends 3 residues before the CDR3 does, and the rest of the CDR3 is filled in from the germline J gene. The rearrangement joins TRBV6-2 or TRBV6-3 to TRBJ1-3; D possibly corresponds to TRBD1 (5 bases). With 7 bases removed from V and 0 bases from J, the gap between germline ends came to 13 bases. The germline V gene has CDR1 MNHEY and CDR2 SVGEGT. The CDR3 covers 15 residues. CDR3 region: CASTYGGRSGNTIYF. The sequenced CDR3 bases are TGTGCCAGCACCTACGGGGGACGCTCTGGAAACACC.

Points on this clone: Read coverage stops 3 residues before the CDR3 terminus; the germline J gene supplies the remainder. The genes are TRBV19 and TRBJ2-2; 7 bases fit TRBD2. There are 18 residues in the CDR3. In germline, CDR1 is LNHDA, CDR2 SQIVND (reference sequence). J was trimmed by 6 bases and V by 7 bases; bases with no gene match: 20. The CDR3 spells CASISNKWASGVSGELFF. CDR3 DNA, as far as it was read: TGTGCCAGTATCTCTAACAAATGGGCTAGCGGTGTGTCCGGGGAG.

Comment on this clone: Coverage ceases 3 residues before the CDR3 finishes, and the germline J gene fills in the end. This chain uses TRBV7-3 with TRBJ2-1, with a possible D match to TRBD1 (7 bases). Trimming cost V 2 bases and J 3 bases, with 11 bases left between them. CDR3 length: 15 residues. Germline CDR1 is SGHTA and CDR2 is FQGTGA. The sequenced part of the CDR3 DNA is TGTGCCAGCAGCTTAGGCAGGGGGGACTACAATGAG. Its protein is CASSLGRGDYNE. The whole CDR3 sequence reads CASSLGRGDYNEQFF.

With regard to this clone: The CDR3 end is not reached by the read, which stops 3 residues before it; the germline J gene fills it in. This chain uses TRBV20-1 with TRBJ2-3, with 10 nucleotides matching TRBD2. The CDR3 has 14 amino acids. From germline, CDR1 is DFQATT and CDR2 SNEGSKA (reference sequence). Trimming cost V 3 bases and J 7 bases; bases outside gene matches: 7. The CDR3 protein is CSASALAGKYTQYF. CDR3 DNA (partial): TGCAGTGCTAGCGCACTAGCGGGAAAATATACG.

Comment on this clone: The CDR3 end falls 3 residues outside the read, so it is completed with the germline J gene. The chain combines TRBV19 with TRBJ2-1; 9 bases match TRBD1. Germline CDR1 is LNHDA and CDR2 is SQIVND (reference sequence). The junction had 4 bases not matched to a gene; V was cut back by 4 bases and J by 3 bases. The CDR3 sequence is 15 residues long. The CDR3 DNA, read in part, is TGTGCCAGTAGTAGGGACAGGGAGGTCTACAATGAG. As protein: CASSRDREVYNE. In full, the CDR3 is CASSRDREVYNEQFF.

Notes on this clone: A read error may account for a junction end that differs from germline. The sequenced part of the CDR3 DNA is TGTGTCAGTAGTATTCTTGGACAGGGGGCCCACGAG. It encodes CVSSILGQGAHE. The full-length CDR3 reads as CVSSILGQGAHEQYF. The V call is TRBV19, the J call TRBJ2-7; 11 bases line up with TRBD1. The read comes to an end 3 residues before the CDR3 does, leaving the germline J gene to fill in the end. CDR3 length: 15 amino acids. The V gene's germline CDR1 is LNHDA and CDR2 SQIVND (reference sequence). Full variable domain (missing parts from reference TRBV19 and TRBJ2-7): DGGITQSPKYLFRKEGQNVTLSCEQNLNHDAMYWYRQDPGQGLRLIYYSQIVNDFQKGDIAEGYSVSREKKESFPLTVTSAQKNPTAFYLCVSSILGQGAHEQYFGPGTRLTVT.

About this clone: The read gets to within 3 residues of the CDR3 end, and the germline J gene fills in the rest. This rearrangement joins TRBV12-3 or TRBV12-4 to TRBJ2-7; perhaps TRBD2 as D (6 bases). The V gene lost 3 bases and the J gene lost 6 bases, with 12 bases spanning the gap. This CDR3 is 13 amino acids long. Partial CDR3 DNA: TGTGCCAGCAGTTTCGGCCAGGGACTCGAG. This codes for CASSFGQGLE. The complete CDR3 reads CASSFGQGLEQYF.

Worth noting for this clone: The CDR3 end falls 3 residues outside the read, so it is completed with the germline J gene. The chain carries TRBV2 and TRBJ2-3; perhaps TRBD2 as D (6 bases). CDR3 length: 14 amino acids. Germline assignment: CDR1 SNHLY and CDR2 FYNNEI. V was clipped by 7 bases and J by 2 bases, with 13 bases between them. The CDR3 reads CASKRGLPTDTQYF. The CDR3 DNA, read in part, is TGTGCCAGCAAGCGCGGACTACCCACAGATACG.

The CDR3 bases that were read are TGTGCCAGCAGCTTAAACTCCCAACCCTACAATGAG. It yields the protein CASSLNSQPYNE. The full CDR3 protein reads CASSLNSQPYNEQFF. This chain joins TRBV7-3 and TRBJ2-1; D ambiguous. The read terminates 3 residues ahead of where the CDR3 ends, so the germline J gene completes it. Trimming pared 1 base from V and 2 bases from J, leaving 9 bases between. The length of the CDR3 is 15 residues. CDR1 is SGHTA and CDR2 is FQGTGA in the germline V gene. Full variable domain (outside the CDR3, taken from reference TRBV7-3 and TRBJ2-1): GAGVSQTPSNKVTEKGKYVELRCDPISGHTALYWYRQSLGQGPEFLIYFQGTGAADDSGLPNDRFFAVRPEGSVSTLKIQRTERGDSAVYLCASSLNSQPYNEQFFGPGTRLTVL.

In the case of this clone: Read sequence stops 3 residues before the CDR3 end, and the germline J gene provides the missing end. This rearrangement joins TRBV7-3 to TRBJ2-1; 10 bases are a match to TRBD2. This CDR3 comprises 15 residues. Per germline, CDR1 SGHTA and CDR2 FQGTGA. V lost 5 bases, J lost 7 bases, and 8 bases stayed unmatched. CDR3 residues: CASSRWPSGRNEQFF. The CDR3 bases that were read are TGTGCCAGCAGCCGGTGGCCTAGCGGGAGAAATGAG.

As concerns this clone: The DNA ends 3 residues before the CDR3 does, and the rest of the CDR3 is filled in from the germline J gene. The same CDR3 arises from other DNA sequences in this sample as well. The V and J genes are TRBV29-1 and TRBJ2-2; a weak D match, TRBD2 (5 bases). This CDR3 contains 12 residues. Germline assignment: CDR1 SQVTM and CDR2 ANQGSEA. The V gene lost 7 bases and the J gene lost 1 base, with 7 bases spanning the gap. The CDR3 DNA, read in part, is TGCAGCGGGACTGGGAACACCGGGGAG. It translates to CSGTGNTGE. The entire CDR3 sequence reads CSGTGNTGELFF.

A word on this clone: The CDR3 goes on 3 residues after the read ends, and that part is filled in from the germline J gene. Other DNA sequences of this sample code for an identical CDR3. The V and J genes are TRBV4-1 and TRBJ1-5, with 7 bases that match TRBD1. This CDR3 is 14 amino acids long. Germline V CDR1 and CDR2: MGHRA, YSYEKL. V was clipped by 4 bases and J by 2 bases; unmatched bases: 2. The covered CDR3 bases are TGCGCCAGCAGCCCCGGACAGGGCAATCAGCCC. The encoded protein is CASSPGQGNQP. The complete CDR3 reads CASSPGQGNQPQHF.

Concerning this clone itself: The read ends 3 residues before the CDR3 terminus; that terminus is restored from the germline J gene. The chain joins TRBV2 to TRBJ1-1; 7 bases agree with TRBD1. The CDR3 is 13 amino acids. J lost 5 bases, V lost 5 bases, and 5 bases had no gene match. Germline CDR1 is SNHLY and CDR2 is FYNNEI. The CDR3 here is CASSPTGMTEAFF. The sequenced CDR3 bases are TGTGCCAGCAGTCCGACAGGGATGACTGAA.

The DNA read from the CDR3 is TGCAGTGCCCTGGACAGGGCTGGCGGGGAG. Its protein product is CSALDRAGGE. The full CDR3 sequence reads CSALDRAGGELFF. This chain links TRBV20-1 with TRBJ2-2; 8 bases agree with TRBD1. Read data end 3 residues before the CDR3 end; the end is taken from the germline J gene. J was trimmed by 7 bases and V by 6 bases; bases with no gene match: 7. Per the germline V gene, CDR1 is DFQATT and CDR2 is SNEGSKA (reference sequence). The CDR3 loop spans 13 amino acids.

A note on this clone: The CDR3 end falls 3 residues outside the read, so it is completed with the germline J gene. The rearrangement uses TRBV10-3 and TRBJ1-5; D may be TRBD1 (5 bases). There are 14 residues in the CDR3. Germline CDR1 and CDR2: ENHRY and SYGVKD. Trimming cost V 3 bases and J 7 bases, with 13 bases left between them. CDR3 protein: CAISDTGTHQPQHF. The sequenced CDR3 bases are TGTGCCATCAGTGATACAGGCACACACCAGCCC.